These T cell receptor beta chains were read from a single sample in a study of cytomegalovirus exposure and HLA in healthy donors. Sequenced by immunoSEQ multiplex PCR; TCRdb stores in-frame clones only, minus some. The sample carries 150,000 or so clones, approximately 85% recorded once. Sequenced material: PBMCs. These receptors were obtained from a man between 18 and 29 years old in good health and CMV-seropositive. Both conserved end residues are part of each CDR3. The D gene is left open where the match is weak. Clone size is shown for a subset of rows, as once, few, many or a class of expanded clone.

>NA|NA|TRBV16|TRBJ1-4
TGTGCCAGCAGCCTGGCCAGGGTGGCTAATGAAAAACTGTTTTTT
CASSLARVANEKLFF
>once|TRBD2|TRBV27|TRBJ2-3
TGTGCCAGCAGTTTATTCGGGAGGCTAGCGGGGGGGCCTAGTACAGATACGCAGTATTTT
CASSLFGRLAGGPSTDTQYF
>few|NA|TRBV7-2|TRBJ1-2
TGTGCCAGCAGCTTAGATCACAGGCTCTATGGCTACACCTTC
CASSLDHRLYGYTF
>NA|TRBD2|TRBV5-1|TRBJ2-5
TGCGCCAGCACCATAAGCGGGACCTTCCAAGAGACCCAGTACTTC
CASTISGTFQETQYF
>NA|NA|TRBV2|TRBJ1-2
TGTGCCACCTACACAGGGTACGATGGCTACACCTTC
CATYTGYDGYTF
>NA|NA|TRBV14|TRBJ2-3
TGTGCCAGCAGCCAAGCATTCCAGGGTGATACGCAGTATTTT
CASSQAFQGDTQYF
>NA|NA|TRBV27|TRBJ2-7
TGTGCCAGCAGTTCGTCCTACGAGCAGTACTTC
CASSSSYEQYF
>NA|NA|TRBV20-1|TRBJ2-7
TGCAGTGCTAGTGGAGGGGCCGAGCAGTACTTC
CSASGGAEQYF
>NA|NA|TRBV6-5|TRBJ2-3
TGTGCCAGCAGTTACTCGAAAGGAGGAGATACGCAGTATTTT
CASSYSKGGDTQYF
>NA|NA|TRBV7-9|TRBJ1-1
TGTGCCAGCAGCTTTACAGGGTCGAACACTGAAGCTTTCTTT
CASSFTGSNTEAFF
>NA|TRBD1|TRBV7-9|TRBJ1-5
TGTGCCAGCAGCTTAGAGGGGGCCGTCAATCAGCCCCAGCATTTT
CASSLEGAVNQPQHF
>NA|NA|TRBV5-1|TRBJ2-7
TGCGCCAGCAGCTGGGGCAGGGGCTATCAGGACGAGCAGTACTTC
CASSWGRGYQDEQYF
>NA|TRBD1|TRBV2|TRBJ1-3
TGTGCCAGCAGTCCGGGACAGGCGGGAGGAAACACCATATATTTT
CASSPGQAGGNTIYF
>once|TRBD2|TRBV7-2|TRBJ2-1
TGTGCCAGCAGCTTAGGGTGGGGGGGGAATGAGCAGTTCTTC
CASSLGWGGNEQFF
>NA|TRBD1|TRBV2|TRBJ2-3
TGTGCCAGCCTCCGGGACAGAAGCACAGATACGCAGTATTTT
CASLRDRSTDTQYF
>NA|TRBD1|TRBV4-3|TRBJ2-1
TGCGCCAGCAGCCAAGTGTCAGGGGGCAGCAATGAGCAGTTCTTC
CASSQVSGGSNEQFF
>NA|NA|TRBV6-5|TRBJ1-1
TGTGCCAGCAGTTCGCCTGGGGCTTCAGCTTTCTTT
CASSSPGASAFF
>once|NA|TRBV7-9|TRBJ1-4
TGTGCCAGCAGCCCCAGTCGGCCGGGAAAGGGTGAAAAACTGTTTTTT
CASSPSRPGKGEKLFF